This T cell receptor (beta chain) was recorded in a study of blood T cell repertoires in COVID-19. Study context: Both acute and convalescent COVID-19 samples were obtained from the United States, Italy and Spain.

Assay: immunoSEQ multiplex PCR; the TCRdb copy retains only in-frame clones and omits some. The sample records approximately 90,000 clones, approximately 79% being singletons. With 5 bases removed from V and 11 bases from J, the gap between germline ends came to 19 bases. Germline CDR1 reads SGHRS; CDR2 reads YFSETQ. This CDR3 comprises 13 residues. The chain is built from TRBV5-1 and TRBJ1-1; possible D gene TRBD1, 6 bases. Sequencing was performed on peripheral blood. The receptor comes from a man aged 65-85 years with acute or convalescent COVID-19. The CDR3 loop is CASSVTGSPVAFF. As DNA, the CDR3 is TGCGCCAGCAGTGTAACAGGGTCCCCAGTGGCTTTCTTT. The variable domain in full, with the rest retrieved from reference TRBV5-1 and TRBJ1-1, is KAGVTQTPRYLIKTRGQQVTLSCSPISGHRSVSWYQQTPGQGLQFLFEYFSETQRNKGNFPGRFSGRQFSNSRSEMNVSTLELGDSALYLCASSVTGSPVAFFGQGTRLTVV.